This T cell receptor beta chain was observed in a study of identical twins. Overall study results and limits: Twins' excess sharing was less marked for out-of-frame beta sequences. There was more out-of-frame TCR alpha sharing in monozygotic twins than models estimated. Abundant cord blood beta clonotypes carried fewer insertions; memory repertoires showed none.

With template switching, a universal primer site was added, and the cDNA carried unique molecular identifiers. TCRdb independently ran MiXCR on the 5' RACE reads; one entry per CDR3 protein. The sample lists about 1.7 million distinct CDR3 sequences; 32% were seen once. Only a few counts were recorded for this clonotype. Its antigen is not identified. Germline assignment: CDR1 DFQATT and CDR2 SNEGSKA (reference sequence). This CDR3 contains 13 residues. J was trimmed by 5 bases and V by 6 bases; bases with no gene match: 4. This rearrangement joins TRBV20-1 to TRBJ1-6, with 7 bases that match TRBD1. The TCR was taken from a newborn girl in good health. The sequenced sample was cord blood. CDR3 DNA: TGCAGTGCCCGGGACAGACATAATTCACCCCTCCACTTT. It yields the protein CSARDRHNSPLHF.